This T cell receptor beta chain was retrieved from a study of blood T cell repertoires in COVID-19. Study background: There were acute and convalescent COVID-19 samples, and they came from the United States, Italy and Spain.

Participant-reported clinical history was the basis for cohort assignment. Recovered status in Cohort 3 required two negative PCRs, clearance, or symptom resolution. This CDR3 contains 16 residues. CDR1 and CDR2 from the germline V gene are MNHEY and SMNVEV (reference sequence). J was trimmed by 8 bases and V by 6 bases; bases with no gene match: 12. Profiled with immunoSEQ multiplex PCR; TCRdb holds only in-frame clones, not every one. In the table there are approximately 280,000 clones, roughly 85% of which are singletons. The chain has TRBV27 and TRBJ1-4; 10 positions agree with TRBD1. This clonotype was obtained from a woman aged 40-49 years who had recovered from COVID-19. Sequenced: PBMCs or T cells enriched from blood (not recorded which). CDR3 protein: CASRKSDRGQGEKLFF. The CDR3 nucleotides read TGTGCCAGCAGAAAATCCGACAGGGGGCAGGGAGAAAAACTGTTTTTT.